This T cell receptor (beta chain) was recovered during a study of blood T cell repertoires in COVID-19. The table came from immunoSEQ multiplex PCR; TCRdb's copy has only in-frame clones and leaves some out. The profile shows 200,000 to 250,000 clones, roughly 90% of them singletons. CDR3 size: 12 residues. Germline CDR1 is SQVTM and CDR2 is ANQGSEA. V lost 4 bases and J 5 bases, leaving 12 bases between the germline ends. This clone was recorded many times. Ages ranged from roughly 18 to 100 years, with residence in 24 US areas. The study assigned cohorts using participant-reported clinical history. The sample was PBMCs or T cells enriched from blood (not recorded which). This receptor was identified in a young woman with acute COVID-19. The V and J genes are TRBV29-1 and TRBJ2-7, with a tentative D call TRBD2 (6 bases). Here the CDR3 DNA reads TGCAGCGTTGGGCCGGGCGGGGACGAGCAGTACTTC. The encoded protein is CSVGPGGDEQYF.